These 27 T cell receptor beta chains originate from one sample sequenced in a study of blood T cell repertoires in COVID-19. Measured with immunoSEQ multiplex PCR; TCRdb has only the in-frame clones, and not every one. Among roughly 50,000 clones listed, over 70% were seen once. Sequencing was carried out using peripheral blood. Source of these receptors: a human donor with active or convalescent COVID-19. The donor label of this sample is uncertain.

This chain uses TRBV10-3 with TRBJ1-3, with 8 bases that match TRBD1. CDR1 and CDR2 (germline): ENHRY, SYGVKD. The junction had 3 bases not matched to a gene; V was cut back by 6 bases and J by 2 bases. The CDR3 length is 14 residues. In DNA form, the CDR3 reads TGTGCCATCAGAGGACAGGGCACTGGAAACACCATATATTTT. Protein product: CAIRGQGTGNTIYF.

The chain has TRBV29-1 and TRBJ2-7, with 14 bases aligning to TRBD2. CDR1 is SQVTM and CDR2 is ANQGSEA in the germline V gene. V was pared by 2 bases and J by 11 bases, with 5 bases of the junction left unmatched. The CDR3 has 13 residues. The CDR3 DNA is TGCAGCGTTGAAAGACTAGCGGGAGGGGAAAAGTACTTC. The encoded protein is CSVERLAGGEKYF.

This rearrangement joins TRBV3-1 (or the pseudogene TRBV3-2) to TRBJ2-7; 12 bases are a match to TRBD2. The CDR3 has 13 amino acids. The V gene's germline CDR1 is LGHDT and CDR2 YNNKEL (reference sequence). Written as DNA, the CDR3 is TGTGCGACGACTAGCGGGGGCCTCTACGAGCAGTACTTC. It translates to CATTSGGLYEQYF.

V usage is TRBV28 and J usage is TRBJ2-7; D is undetermined. V was pared by 4 bases and J by 7 bases, with 8 bases between. Looked up from germline, CDR1 is MDHEN and CDR2 is SYDVKM. The CDR3 contains 11 residues. Written as DNA, the CDR3 is TGTGCCAGCAGTTGGTCCGAGGAGCAGTACTTC. It translates to CASSWSEEQYF.

This rearrangement joins TRBV6-1 to TRBJ1-2; D gene ambiguous. There are 15 residues in the CDR3. Trimming took off 2 bases at V and 5 bases at J, with 15 bases between the two ends. CDR1 and CDR2 from the germline V gene are MNHNS and SASEGT. CDR3 amino acids: CASSEWAANRYGYTF. The CDR3 DNA follows: TGTGCCAGCAGTGAATGGGCAGCCAATAGGTATGGCTACACCTTC.

This clone was recorded at least ten times. The rearrangement joins TRBV4-2 to TRBJ2-1; TRBD2 agrees at 8 bases. J was trimmed by 2 bases and V by 2 bases; bases with no gene match: 17. This CDR3 has 20 residues. Germline loops: CDR1 LGHNA, CDR2 YNFKEQ. In DNA, the CDR3 is TGTGCCAGCAGCCAACGCCCCCCCAGCGGGAGCCCATTTGCCTACAATGAGCAGTTCTTC. This translates into CASSQRPPSGSPFAYNEQFF.

The chain is built from TRBV4-1 and TRBJ1-6, with 7 nucleotides matching TRBD1. J lost 10 bases, V lost 0 bases, and 9 bases had no gene match. The germline V gene has CDR1 MGHRA and CDR2 YSYEKL. The CDR3 extends over 16 amino acids. CDR3 bases: TGCGCCAGCAGCCAAGAGCCAGGGCAGGGGGGATCACCCCTCCACTTT. It encodes CASSQEPGQGGSPLHF.

The chain links TRBV11-2 to TRBJ1-6, with D maybe TRBD1 (6 bases). This CDR3 comprises 16 residues. Germline V gene lookup returns CDR1 SGHAT and CDR2 FQNNGV. Trimming pared 5 bases from V and 5 bases from J, leaving 16 bases between. Written as DNA, the CDR3 is TGTGCCAGCAGCATAAGACAGGTCATGGATAATTCACCCCTCCACTTT. Its protein product is CASSIRQVMDNSPLHF.

This chain connects TRBV5-6 to TRBJ2-6; TRBD1 matches at 8 bases. V lost 6 bases, J lost 3 bases, and 11 bases stayed unmatched. The CDR3 sequence is 17 residues long. Germline V lookup: CDR1 SGHDT, CDR2 YYEEEE. In DNA form, the CDR3 reads TGTGCCAGCACCCCTCGGCAGGGGGCAAGTGGGGCCAACGTCCTGACTTTC. It codes for CASTPRQGASGANVLTF. Using reference TRBV5-6 and TRBJ2-6 for the parts outside the CDR3, the full variable domain is DAGVTQSPTHLIKTRGQQVTLRCSPKSGHDTVSWYQQALGQGPQFIFQYYEEEERQRGNFPDRFSGHQFPNYSSELNVNALLLGDSALYLCASTPRQGASGANVLTFGAGSRLTVL.

V and J are TRBV5-1 and TRBJ1-2, with 7 bases lining up with TRBD1. V shed 0 bases, J shed 8 bases, and the junction held 4 bases outside the gene matches. The germline V gene has CDR1 SGHRS and CDR2 YFSETQ. The CDR3 loop spans 13 amino acids. The DNA of the CDR3 is TGCGCCAGCAGCTTGGGGGACAGCGCCGGCTACACCTTC. Its protein product is CASSLGDSAGYTF.

The rearrangement joins TRBV5-5 to TRBJ2-3; D is possibly TRBD2 (5 bases). The CDR3 runs to 17 residues. CDR1 and CDR2 from the germline V gene are SGHKS and YYEKEE (reference sequence). The germline V and J ends were trimmed by 7 bases and 0 bases, with 21 bases remaining between them. The CDR3 loop is CASRLRWRQISTDTQYF. The CDR3 region has the DNA TGTGCCAGCCGGCTGAGGTGGAGGCAGATTAGCACAGATACGCAGTATTTT.

V and J are TRBV27 and TRBJ2-3, with 10 bases identical to TRBD1. The V gene's germline CDR1 is MNHEY and CDR2 SMNVEV (reference sequence). V dropped 5 bases and J dropped 9; count of bases not matched to a gene: 11. The CDR3 extends over 15 amino acids. As DNA, the CDR3 is TGTGCCAGCAGTGGATCGACAGGGGGCGCGGGGACGCAGTATTTT. Amino acids: CASSGSTGGAGTQYF.

The chain employs TRBV13 and TRBJ2-2; D unclear. Germline V CDR1 and CDR2: PRHDT, FYEKMQ (reference sequence). The CDR3 extends over 15 amino acids. V lost 3 bases to trimming and J lost 1 base, with 9 bases between them. CDR3 sequence (DNA): TGTGCCAGCAGCTTTAAAGCTAGGAACACCGGGGAGCTGTTTTTT. Amino acids: CASSFKARNTGELFF.

The chain has TRBV7-3 and TRBJ2-7; 8 nucleotides align to TRBD2. The germline V gene has CDR1 SGHTA and CDR2 FQGTGA. The CDR3 extends over 17 amino acids. Trimming at V came to 5 bases and at J to 0 bases, leaving 12 bases not matched to a gene. The DNA of the CDR3 is TGTGCCAGCAGCAAAGGCCCTCTAGCGGGTGGCTCCTACGAGCAGTACTTC. Translating gives CASSKGPLAGGSYEQYF.

The chain uses TRBV9 and TRBJ2-1; maybe TRBD1 (6 bases). The CDR3 is made up of 17 amino acids. The ends were cut back, 3 bases at V and 5 bases at J, with 21 bases in the middle. CDR1 SGDLS and CDR2 YYNGEE come from the germline V gene. The CDR3 DNA follows: TGTGCCAGCAGCGCCTTCTCGGGACAAGGGGCGGACAATGAGCAGTTCTTC. It specifies CASSAFSGQGADNEQFF.

This sequence joins TRBV7-3 and TRBJ2-3; D may be TRBD1 (6 bases). Trimming cost V 4 bases and J 6 bases, with 14 bases left between them. CDR1 is SGHTA and CDR2 is FQGTGA in the germline V gene. The CDR3 contains 14 residues. The DNA of the CDR3 is TGTGCCAGCAGCTCCACAGGGCCTGGGGATACGCAGTATTTT. Residues: CASSSTGPGDTQYF.

As for this clone: The sample holds other DNA sequences that translate to the same CDR3. The chain has TRBV19 and TRBJ2-5; 9 bases match TRBD1. Germline V gene data show CDR1 as LNHDA and CDR2 as SQIVND (reference sequence). V dropped 5 bases and J dropped 4; count of bases not matched to a gene: 5. The CDR3 has 14 amino acids. CDR3 region: CASSSGQGGETQYF. The CDR3 DNA sequence: TGTGCCAGTAGTTCGGGACAGGGAGGAGAGACCCAGTACTTC.

The chain combines TRBV5-1 with TRBJ1-5; TRBD1 might be the D (5 bases). The CDR3 is 16 amino acids. Germline-derived CDR1 and CDR2 are SGHRS and YFSETQ. Trimming took 0 bases from V and 0 from J, leaving 10 bases between them. The CDR3 DNA sequence: TGCGCCAGCAGCTTGGGCGGGGCTCTTAGCAATCAGCCCCAGCATTTT. It specifies CASSLGGALSNQPQHF.

This clone was detected only a few times. The chain combines TRBV5-4 with TRBJ2-1, with 7 positions matching TRBD1. The V gene's germline CDR1 is SGHNT and CDR2 YYREEE (reference sequence). With V trimmed by 0 bases and J by 9 bases, 3 bases remained unmatched. There are 13 residues in the CDR3. CDR3 coding DNA: TGTGCCAGCAGCTTGGAGGGGGCCCGTGAGCAGTTCTTC. Its protein product is CASSLEGAREQFF.

The rearrangement links TRBV19 to TRBJ1-2, with 7 bases lining up with TRBD1. The CDR3 is 14 residues long. Germline V lookup: CDR1 LNHDA, CDR2 SQIVND (reference sequence). With V trimmed by 7 bases and J by 8 bases, 13 bases remained unmatched. CDR3 loop: CASISTGASRGYTF. DNA for the CDR3: TGTGCCAGTATTAGCACAGGGGCCTCTCGAGGCTACACCTTC.

The rearrangement uses TRBV28 and TRBJ1-5, with 11 bases that match TRBD1. The V segment lost 0 bases and the J segment 2 bases; nucleotides outside the gene matches: 9. CDR1 is MDHEN, CDR2 SYDVKM, per germline. This CDR3 comprises 19 residues. In DNA form, the CDR3 reads TGTGCCAGCAGTTTATGGTCTACCGGGACAGGGGGTGGCAATCAGCCCCAGCATTTT. Its translation: CASSLWSTGTGGGNQPQHF.

The genes are TRBV4-1 and TRBJ2-2, with 8 bases identical to TRBD2. The CDR3 has 15 residues. With V trimmed by 11 bases and J by 5 bases, 13 bases remained unmatched. Germline-derived CDR1 and CDR2 are MGHRA and YSYEKL. The CDR3 spells CAPSPPGGGTGELFF. CDR3 sequence (DNA): TGCGCCCCCAGCCCGCCCGGGGGGGGGACCGGGGAGCTGTTTTTT.

This chain connects TRBV18 to TRBJ2-7; 9 bases map to TRBD1. The junction had 12 bases not matched to a gene; V was cut back by 6 bases and J by 6 bases. CDR1 and CDR2 from the germline V gene are KGHSH and LQKENI. This CDR3 spans 15 amino acids. CDR3 residues: CASSLWGQGTSEQYF. As DNA, the CDR3 is TGTGCCAGCTCCCTCTGGGGACAGGGAACCTCCGAGCAGTACTTC.

The genes are TRBV9 and TRBJ2-6; TRBD1 agrees at 8 bases. The CDR3 has 17 amino acids. Germline V gives CDR1 SGDLS, CDR2 YYNGEE. Unmatched junction bases numbered 2, after V lost 0 bases and J lost 0 bases. The CDR3 bases are TGTGCCAGCAGCGTAGCCACAGGGGGCTCTGGGGCCAACGTCCTGACTTTC. Amino acids: CASSVATGGSGANVLTF.

This rearrangement joins TRBV30 to TRBJ2-7, with 7 bases that match TRBD2. Germline values: CDR1 GTSNPN, CDR2 SVGIG (reference sequence). CDR3 length: 16 residues. The V and J ends lost 0 bases and 5 bases, in that order; junction bases with no gene match: 13. As DNA, the CDR3 is TGTGCCTGGAGTGTAACCCCCGGGCGGGGAGGGGACGAGCAGTACTTC. This translates into CAWSVTPGRGGDEQYF.

This chain links TRBV18 with TRBJ2-3, with 7 bases identical to TRBD2. With V trimmed by 3 bases and J by 4 bases, 4 bases remained unmatched. The CDR3 covers 14 residues. CDR1 and CDR2 from the germline V gene are KGHSH and LQKENI. CDR3 nucleotides: TGTGCCAGCTCACCGGGGACTAAGGCAGATACGCAGTATTTT. Its translation is CASSPGTKADTQYF.

The J gene is TRBJ1-5, the V gene TRBV10-3, with D perhaps TRBD1 (6 bases). The CDR3 loop spans 13 amino acids. The V end lost 4 bases, the J end lost 2 bases, and 6 bases lay between the germline ends. Per the germline V gene, CDR1 is ENHRY and CDR2 is SYGVKD. CDR3 region: CAISGTGNQPQHF. The CDR3, as DNA: TGTGCCATCAGTGGGACAGGCAATCAGCCCCAGCATTTT.